This TCR beta chain was captured in a study of T-cell reconstitution after alpha-beta-depleted transplantation in children. Notes on the study in general: By one year post-transplant, T-cell counts and diversity largely arose from T cells that were newly produced. Several hundred graft clones that had expanded were reportedly the source of alpha-beta T cells about two months after transplant.

TCRbeta library preparation incorporated unique molecular identifiers. Using its own MiXCR run on the PCR reads, TCRdb lists one record per CDR3 protein. The sample includes about 300,000 distinct CDR3 sequences, roughly a tenth of them seen just once. This clonotype was seen only a few times. Its antigen remains unknown. The sequence derives from a boy under three years old with acute myeloid leukemia, due to receive a stem cell transplant. Here the sequenced sample was PBMCs, taken before TCRalphabeta/CD19-depleted stem cell transplant.

This CDR3 is CASSLSRGLAGAGANVLTF. Here the CDR3 DNA reads TGTGCCAGCAGCTTATCGCGGGGACTAGCGGGAGCTGGGGCCAACGTCCTGACTTTC. This chain joins TRBV7-8 and TRBJ2-6, with 14 bases identical to TRBD2. CDR1 and CDR2 (germline): SGHVS, FQNEAQ. V trimming: 2 bases; J trimming: 2 bases; junction bases outside the gene matches: 5. The CDR3 is 19 amino acids.